This TCR beta chain was identified during a study of T cells expressing NK-cell markers. Study findings and constraints: For a few donors, these clonotypes were likewise the leading ones in the CD3+CD56-NKG2C+ fraction.

As for this clonotype: Its antigen is as yet unknown.

TCRdb derives one entry per CDR3 protein from the 5' RACE reads, leaving out DNA. The data show some 110,000 distinct CDR3 sequences, and the top ten clones hold roughly 18%. The receptor's source is a woman aged 18 to 75 in good health. The sequenced sample was blood T cells: a sorted CD56 or NKG2C T cell subset, CD4+ or CD8+ T cells, or bulk PBMC T cells (not recorded which).

CDR3 sequence: CASSLSRSSGNTIYF. This chain links TRBV13 with TRBJ1-3. Per the germline V gene, CDR1 is PRHDT and CDR2 is FYEKMQ (reference sequence). This CDR3 has 15 residues. Complete variable domain (other parts from reference TRBV13 and TRBJ1-3): AAGVIQSPRHLIKEKRETATLKCYPIPRHDTVYWYQQGPGQDPQFLISFYEKMQSDKGSIPDRFSAQQFSDYHSELNMSSLELGDSALYFCASSLSRSSGNTIYFGEGSWLTVV.